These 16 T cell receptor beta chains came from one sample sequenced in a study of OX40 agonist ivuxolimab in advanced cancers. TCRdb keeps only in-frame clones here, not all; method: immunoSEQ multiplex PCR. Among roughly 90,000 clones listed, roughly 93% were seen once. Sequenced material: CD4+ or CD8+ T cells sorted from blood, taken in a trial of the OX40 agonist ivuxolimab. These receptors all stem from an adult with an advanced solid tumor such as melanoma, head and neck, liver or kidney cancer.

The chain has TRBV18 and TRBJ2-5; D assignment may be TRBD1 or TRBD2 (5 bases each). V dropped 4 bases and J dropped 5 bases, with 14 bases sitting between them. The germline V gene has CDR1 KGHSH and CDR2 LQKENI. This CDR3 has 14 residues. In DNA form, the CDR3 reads TGTGCCAGCTCACTTGGGACGGTGGGGGAGACCCAGTACTTC. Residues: CASSLGTVGETQYF.

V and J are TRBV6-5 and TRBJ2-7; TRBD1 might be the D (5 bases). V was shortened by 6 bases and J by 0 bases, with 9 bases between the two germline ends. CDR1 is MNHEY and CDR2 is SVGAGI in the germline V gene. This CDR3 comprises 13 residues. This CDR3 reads CASSRQISYEQYF. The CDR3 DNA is TGTGCCAGCAGCCGACAGATCTCCTACGAGCAGTACTTC.

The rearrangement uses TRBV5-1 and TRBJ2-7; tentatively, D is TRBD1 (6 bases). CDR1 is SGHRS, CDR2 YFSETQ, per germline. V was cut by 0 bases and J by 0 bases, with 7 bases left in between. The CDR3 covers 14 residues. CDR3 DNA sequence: TGCGCCAGCAGCTTGGGGACAGTCTCCTACGAGCAGTACTTC. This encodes CASSLGTVSYEQYF.

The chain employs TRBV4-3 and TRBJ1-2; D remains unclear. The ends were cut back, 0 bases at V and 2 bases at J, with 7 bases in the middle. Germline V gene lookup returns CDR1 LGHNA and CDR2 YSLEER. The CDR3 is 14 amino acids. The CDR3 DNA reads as TGCGCCAGCAGCCAAGATCTGGGAAACTATGGCTACACCTTC. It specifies CASSQDLGNYGYTF.

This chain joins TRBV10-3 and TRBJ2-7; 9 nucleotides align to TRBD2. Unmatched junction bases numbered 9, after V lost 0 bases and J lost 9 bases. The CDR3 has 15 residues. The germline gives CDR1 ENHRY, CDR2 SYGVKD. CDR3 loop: CAISESDSSGKGQYF. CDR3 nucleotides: TGTGCCATCAGTGAGTCGGATTCTAGCGGGAAAGGGCAGTACTTC.

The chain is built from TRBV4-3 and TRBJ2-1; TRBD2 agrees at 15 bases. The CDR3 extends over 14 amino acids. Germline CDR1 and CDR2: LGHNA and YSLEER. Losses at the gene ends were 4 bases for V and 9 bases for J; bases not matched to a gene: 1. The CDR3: CASSPGLAGGEQFF. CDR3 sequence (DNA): TGCGCCAGCAGCCCGGGACTAGCGGGGGGTGAGCAGTTCTTC.

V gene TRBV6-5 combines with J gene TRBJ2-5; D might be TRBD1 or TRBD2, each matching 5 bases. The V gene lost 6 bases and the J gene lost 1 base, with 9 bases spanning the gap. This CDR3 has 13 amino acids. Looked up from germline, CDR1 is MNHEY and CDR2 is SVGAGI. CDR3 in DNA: TGTGCCAGCAGGGACGGGGCCCAAGAGACCCAGTACTTC. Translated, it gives CASRDGAQETQYF.

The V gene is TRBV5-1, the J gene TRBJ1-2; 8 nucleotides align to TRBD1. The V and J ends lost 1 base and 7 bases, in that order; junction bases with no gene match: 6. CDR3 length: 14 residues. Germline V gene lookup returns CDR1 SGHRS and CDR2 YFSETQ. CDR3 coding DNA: TGCGCCAGCAGCTTGCCGGACAGGGCGGGTGGCTACACCTTC. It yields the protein CASSLPDRAGGYTF.

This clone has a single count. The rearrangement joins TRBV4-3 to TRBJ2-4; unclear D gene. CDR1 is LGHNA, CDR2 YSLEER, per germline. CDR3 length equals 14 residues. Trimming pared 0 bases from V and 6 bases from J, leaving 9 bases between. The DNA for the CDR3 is TGCGCCAGCAGCCAAGATTCGTGGGGAAACATTCAGTACTTC. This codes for CASSQDSWGNIQYF.

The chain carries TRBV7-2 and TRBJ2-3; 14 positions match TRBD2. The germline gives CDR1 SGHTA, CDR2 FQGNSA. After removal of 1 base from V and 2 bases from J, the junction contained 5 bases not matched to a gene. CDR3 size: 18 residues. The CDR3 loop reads CASSLDWTSGRYTDTQYF. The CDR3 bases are TGTGCCAGCAGCTTAGATTGGACTAGCGGGAGGTACACAGATACGCAGTATTTT.

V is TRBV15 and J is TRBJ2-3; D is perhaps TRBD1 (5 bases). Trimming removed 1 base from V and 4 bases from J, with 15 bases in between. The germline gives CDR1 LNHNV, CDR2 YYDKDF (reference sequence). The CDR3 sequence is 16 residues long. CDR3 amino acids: CATSRGVGHAADTQYF. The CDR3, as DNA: TGTGCCACCAGCAGAGGGGTAGGACACGCCGCAGATACGCAGTATTTT.

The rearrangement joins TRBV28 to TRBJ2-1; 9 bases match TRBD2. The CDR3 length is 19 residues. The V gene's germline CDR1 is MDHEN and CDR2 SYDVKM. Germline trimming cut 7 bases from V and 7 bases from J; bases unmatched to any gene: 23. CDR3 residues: CASNRRWREGARGRNEQFF. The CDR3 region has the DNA TGTGCCAGCAACCGGAGATGGCGGGAGGGAGCCCGGGGGAGGAATGAGCAGTTCTTC.

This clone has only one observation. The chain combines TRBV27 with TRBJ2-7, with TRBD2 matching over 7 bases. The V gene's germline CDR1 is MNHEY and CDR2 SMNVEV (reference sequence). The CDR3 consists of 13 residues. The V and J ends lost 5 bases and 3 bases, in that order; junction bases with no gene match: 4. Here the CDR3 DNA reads TGTGCCAGCAGTGGACGGGGGGACTACGAGCAGTACTTC. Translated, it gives CASSGRGDYEQYF.

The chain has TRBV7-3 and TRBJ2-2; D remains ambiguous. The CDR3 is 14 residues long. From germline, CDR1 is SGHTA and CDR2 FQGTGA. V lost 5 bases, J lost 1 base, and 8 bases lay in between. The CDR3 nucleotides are TGTGCCAGCAGCCTCATAGTGAACACCGGGGAGCTGTTTTTT. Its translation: CASSLIVNTGELFF.

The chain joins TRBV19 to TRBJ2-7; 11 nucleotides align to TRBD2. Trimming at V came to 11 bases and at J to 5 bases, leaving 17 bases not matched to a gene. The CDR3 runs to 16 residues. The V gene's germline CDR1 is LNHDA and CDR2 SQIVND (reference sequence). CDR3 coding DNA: TGTGCCTCCAAGACCCAGCTAGCGGGAGGTGTGGACGAGCAGTACTTC. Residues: CASKTQLAGGVDEQYF.

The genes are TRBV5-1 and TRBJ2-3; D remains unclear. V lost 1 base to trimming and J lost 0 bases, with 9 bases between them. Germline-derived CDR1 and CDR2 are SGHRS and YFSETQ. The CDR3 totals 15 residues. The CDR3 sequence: CASSLSVESTDTQYF. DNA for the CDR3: TGCGCCAGCAGCTTGAGCGTAGAAAGCACAGATACGCAGTATTTT.